Each of the 12 T cell receptor beta chains below was sequenced from the same sample in a study of blood T cell repertoires in COVID-19. The repertoire was sequenced with immunoSEQ multiplex PCR; TCRdb's copy has only in-frame clones and lacks some. The sample yields a few hundred thousand clones, around 82% seen once. Sequencing was carried out using PBMCs or T cells enriched from blood (not recorded which). The source of these receptors is a woman between 35 and 50 years old with acute COVID-19.

The V and J genes are TRBV27 and TRBJ2-3, with D possibly being TRBD2 (5 bases). The germline V gene encodes CDR1 MNHEY and CDR2 SMNVEV (reference sequence). The CDR3 runs to 15 residues. V shed 3 bases and J shed 6 bases, with 16 bases lying between them. The CDR3 DNA sequence: TGTGCCAGCAGTTTGACGGGGAGTGCTTCGGATACGCAGTATTTT. Encoded protein: CASSLTGSASDTQYF.

The rearrangement joins TRBV6-4 to TRBJ1-4, with 10 bases fitting TRBD1. Germline CDR1 is MRHNA and CDR2 is SNTAGT. J was trimmed by 6 bases and V by 3 bases; bases with no gene match: 4. The CDR3 has 15 amino acids. Here the CDR3 reads CASSETGTGDEKLFF. Here the CDR3 DNA reads TGTGCCAGCAGTGAGACCGGGACAGGGGATGAAAAACTGTTTTTT.

This clone was counted once. The J gene is TRBJ2-2, the V gene TRBV6-5, with TRBD2 matching over 8 bases. CDR3 length equals 16 residues. V shed 2 bases, J shed 1 base, and the junction held 3 bases outside the gene matches. Germline V lookup: CDR1 MNHEY, CDR2 SVGAGI. CDR3: CASSYVSGMNTGELFF. CDR3 coding DNA: TGTGCCAGCAGTTACGTTAGCGGGATGAACACCGGGGAGCTGTTTTTT.

V usage is TRBV25-1 and J usage is TRBJ2-2; possible D gene TRBD1, 5 bases. Germline lookup yields CDR1 MGHDK and CDR2 SYGVNS. The CDR3 sequence is 14 residues long. V gave up 4 bases and J gave up 3 bases, with 9 bases separating them. CDR3 amino acids: CASSGGAYTGELFF. CDR3 in DNA: TGTGCCAGCAGTGGGGGCGCGTACACCGGGGAGCTGTTTTTT. The variable domain in full, with the rest retrieved from reference TRBV25-1 and TRBJ2-2, is EADIYQTPRYLVIGTGKKITLECSQTMGHDKMYWYQQDPGMELHLIHYSYGVNSTEKGDLSSESTVSRIRTEHFPLTLESARPSHTSQYLCASSGGAYTGELFFGEGSRLTVL.

This clone was recorded a few times. The gene calls are TRBV7-3 and TRBJ2-2; D unresolved. The CDR3 totals 14 residues. Germline CDR1 SGHTA, CDR2 FQGTGA. V was pared by 2 bases and J by 7 bases, with 11 bases between. CDR3 in amino acids: CASSLRLGGGELFF. The DNA of the CDR3 is TGTGCCAGCAGCTTACGGCTAGGTGGCGGGGAGCTGTTTTTT. Drawing the rest from reference TRBV7-3 and TRBJ2-2, the complete variable domain is GAGVSQTPSNKVTEKGKYVELRCDPISGHTALYWYRQSLGQGPEFLIYFQGTGAADDSGLPNDRFFAVRPEGSVSTLKIQRTERGDSAVYLCASSLRLGGGELFFGEGSRLTVL.

The rearrangement uses TRBV5-1 and TRBJ2-1, with TRBD2 matching over 11 bases. V shed 1 base and J 4 bases; nucleotides not matched to a gene: 4. Germline lookup yields CDR1 SGHRS and CDR2 YFSETQ. The CDR3 runs 16 residues. Written as DNA, the CDR3 is TGCGCCAGCAGCTTGACTAGCGGGAGAGGGTACAATGAGCAGTTCTTC. It yields the protein CASSLTSGRGYNEQFF.

V and J are TRBV2 and TRBJ2-7; 8 bases are a match to TRBD1. V shed 5 bases and J 3 bases; nucleotides not matched to a gene: 6. The germline gives CDR1 SNHLY, CDR2 FYNNEI. The CDR3 covers 14 residues. The CDR3: CASSTGTGFYEQYF. CDR3 nucleotide sequence: TGTGCCAGCAGTACCGGGACAGGTTTCTACGAGCAGTACTTC.

This clone was observed a single time. This chain uses TRBV6-4 with TRBJ2-1; possible D gene TRBD2, 5 bases. The CDR3 is 16 amino acids. V shed 6 bases and J shed 0 bases, with 15 bases lying between them. CDR1 is MRHNA, CDR2 SNTAGT, per germline. The CDR3 sequence: CASSRTETSSYNEQFF. The CDR3 DNA follows: TGTGCCAGCAGCCGGACTGAAACCTCCTCCTACAATGAGCAGTTCTTC.

This clone was detected many times. J is TRBJ1-2 and V is TRBV5-1; 7 bases are shared with TRBD1. Germline loops: CDR1 SGHRS, CDR2 YFSETQ. V gave up 0 bases and J gave up 4 bases; unmatched junction bases: 0. This CDR3 has 13 residues. The CDR3 DNA sequence: TGCGCCAGCAGCTTGGAGGGGGCCTATGGCTACACCTTC. It yields the protein CASSLEGAYGYTF.

In this sample, this clone turned up once. The rearrangement uses TRBV6-5 and TRBJ2-7, with 7 bases fitting TRBD2. The CDR3 length is 13 residues. V lost 11 bases and J lost 5; bases outside the gene matches: 12. Germline-derived CDR1 and CDR2 are MNHEY and SVGAGI. DNA of the CDR3: TGTGCCGGGAGGGGCAGTTCGGTCCACGAGCAGTACTTC. Its translation: CAGRGSSVHEQYF.

V and J are TRBV5-1 and TRBJ2-7, with TRBD1 matching 7 bases. The CDR3 loop spans 16 amino acids. The J segment lost 6 bases and the V segment lost 2 bases, leaving 14 bases of the junction unmatched. Germline V gene data show CDR1 as SGHRS and CDR2 as YFSETQ. CDR3 protein: CASSFGSRQGSVEQYF. The CDR3 coding sequence is TGCGCCAGCAGCTTTGGTTCGAGACAGGGTTCGGTCGAGCAGTACTTC. The full variable domain, its missing parts supplied by reference TRBV5-1 and TRBJ2-7, is KAGVTQTPRYLIKTRGQQVTLSCSPISGHRSVSWYQQTPGQGLQFLFEYFSETQRNKGNFPGRFSGRQFSNSRSEMNVSTLELGDSALYLCASSFGSRQGSVEQYFGPGTRLTVT.

The chain employs TRBV14 and TRBJ1-1, with TRBD1 matching over 7 bases. The trim removed 0 bases at V and 5 bases at J, leaving 3 bases unmatched. CDR1 is SGHDN, CDR2 FVKESK, per germline. CDR3 length: 14 residues. CDR3 protein: CASSQEVTGTEAFF. CDR3 bases: TGTGCCAGCAGCCAAGAAGTGACAGGGACTGAAGCTTTCTTT. Filled out from reference TRBV14 and TRBJ1-1, the complete variable domain reads EAGVTQFPSHSVIEKGQTVTLRCDPISGHDNLYWYRRVMGKEIKFLLHFVKESKQDESGMPNNRFLAERTGGTYSTLKVQPAELEDSGVYFCASSQEVTGTEAFFGQGTRLTVV.